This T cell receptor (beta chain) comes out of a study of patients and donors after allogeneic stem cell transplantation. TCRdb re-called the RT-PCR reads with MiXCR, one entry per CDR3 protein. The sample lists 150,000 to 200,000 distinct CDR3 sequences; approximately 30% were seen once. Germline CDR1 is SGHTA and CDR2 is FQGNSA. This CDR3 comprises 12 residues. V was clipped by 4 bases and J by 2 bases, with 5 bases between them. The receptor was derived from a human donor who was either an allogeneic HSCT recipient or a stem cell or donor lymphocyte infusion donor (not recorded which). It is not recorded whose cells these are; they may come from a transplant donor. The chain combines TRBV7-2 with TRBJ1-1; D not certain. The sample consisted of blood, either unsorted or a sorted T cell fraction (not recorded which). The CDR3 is CASSSTNTEAFF. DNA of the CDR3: TGTGCCAGCAGCTCTACTAACACTGAAGCTTTCTTT.